This T cell receptor (beta chain) was recovered during a study of PD-L1 blockade in urothelial cancer. As for the study in general: Researchers found blood samples held a median of roughly 140,000 T cells.

Repertoires were generated with immunoSEQ multiplex PCR, while TCRdb's copy carries only in-frame clones and drops some. This sample yields fewer than 95,000 clones, of which 84% are seen a single time; 2% to 2.5% belongs to the top ten. Time point specified: pretreatment peripheral blood. The V gene's germline CDR1 is SGHRS and CDR2 YFSETQ. The ends were cut back, 4 bases at V and 4 bases at J, with 20 bases in the middle. The CDR3 spans 17 residues. About this clone: The antigen remains unidentified.

Study findings and constraints: Below-median pretreatment blood TCR clonality was associated with improved progression-free and overall survival.

The sample here was PBMCs, taken around atezolizumab (anti-PD-L1) treatment. V usage is TRBV5-1 and J usage is TRBJ2-2; possibly TRBD2 for D (7 bases). The receptor was derived from a man in his sixties with urothelial cancer. The CDR3 nucleotides are TGCGCCAGCAGCCCAGGGGCGGGAGTTGTGGGCACCGGGGAGCTGTTTTTT. This encodes CASSPGAGVVGTGELFF.